This T cell receptor (beta chain) was sequenced for a study of shared clonotypes between healthy human individuals. The CDR3 is 14 residues long. CDR1 is KGHSH and CDR2 is LQKENI in the germline V gene. Trimming cost V 4 bases and J 5 bases; bases outside gene matches: 3. Sequencing used immunoSEQ multiplex PCR; TCRdb keeps in-frame clones, though not all of them. The repertoire holds 450,000 to 650,000 clones, with around 77% as singletons. The rearrangement joins TRBV18 to TRBJ2-1, with TRBD2 matching 9 bases. The receptor was isolated from a woman in her forties in good health. Some clones in this sample may be carry-over from other donors' samples. The source material was PBMCs. This chain's CDR3 is CASSRSSGDNEQFF. DNA of the CDR3: TGTGCCAGCTCACGGTCTAGCGGGGACAATGAGCAGTTCTTC.